The 13 T cell receptor beta chains given below trace back to one sample, sequenced in a study of molecular identifiers for immune sequencing clone quantification. TCRdb reanalysed the PCR reads using MiXCR and keeps one entry per CDR3 protein. The profile shows just under 650,000 distinct CDR3 sequences, 15% to 20% of them singletons. The sample was naive CD8+ T cells from blood, with Jurkat cell RNA spiked in. Subset here: FACS-sorted CD8+CD4-CCR7+CD45RA+ naive T cells. The origin of the receptors is a human donor in good health. Some libraries in this study had Jurkat cell RNA spiked in.

This clonotype showed up just a few times. One junction end disagrees with the germline gene, perhaps due to a read error. The rearrangement links TRBV29-1 to TRBJ1-1; D is possibly TRBD1 (6 bases). The CDR3 spans 13 residues. Germline values: CDR1 SQVTM, CDR2 ANQGSEA. For the CDR3, the DNA is TGCAGCGCTGAAGATCGGGGGGCGACTGAAGCTTTCTTT. Amino acids: CSAEDRGATEAFF.

This clonotype came up many times. The V call is TRBV5-6, the J call TRBJ2-6; perhaps TRBD2 as D (6 bases). Germline assignment: CDR1 SGHDT and CDR2 YYEEEE. The V gene lost 3 bases and the J gene lost 4 bases, with 8 bases spanning the gap. This CDR3 is 14 amino acids long. The CDR3 DNA reads as TGTGCCAGCAGCTGGGACTTGGGGGCCAACGTCCTGACTTTC. Protein: CASSWDLGANVLTF.

This clonotype was picked up many times. This rearrangement joins TRBV14 to TRBJ2-7; 10 bases are a match to TRBD1. V lost 2 bases to trimming and J lost 4 bases; unmatched junction nucleotides: 5. Germline CDR1 is SGHDN and CDR2 is FVKESK. The CDR3 runs 15 residues. The chain's CDR3 is CASSQLTGGLYEQYF. The CDR3 region has the DNA TGTGCCAGCAGCCAACTGACAGGGGGCTTGTACGAGCAGTACTTC.

A few counts support this clonotype. The genes are TRBV9 and TRBJ2-1; TRBD2 agrees at 7 bases. CDR1 and CDR2 from the germline V gene are SGDLS and YYNGEE. The ends lost 0 bases at V and 5 bases at J; junction bases unmatched: 5. The CDR3 is 15 residues long. CDR3 coding DNA: TGTGCCAGCAGCGTAGGGCCGCGGGAGAACAATGAGCAGTTCTTC. This gives the protein CASSVGPRENNEQFF.

The chain is built from TRBV5-1 and TRBJ1-1; no definite D call. Germline CDR1 is SGHRS and CDR2 is YFSETQ. The germline V and J ends were trimmed by 0 bases and 6 bases, with 12 bases remaining between them. CDR3 size: 14 residues. CDR3 sequence reads: CASSLGLTGPEAFF. The DNA of the CDR3 is TGCGCCAGCAGCTTGGGTCTAACGGGCCCTGAAGCTTTCTTT.

This clonotype was detected only a few times. This chain links TRBV4-1 with TRBJ2-7, with a weak D call TRBD1 (5 bases). Germline-derived CDR1 and CDR2 are MGHRA and YSYEKL. V dropped 1 base and J dropped 2 bases, with 9 bases sitting between them. This CDR3 has 14 amino acids. CDR3 amino acids: CASSQVGAPYEQYF. The CDR3 DNA follows: TGCGCCAGCAGCCAAGTTGGGGCCCCCTACGAGCAGTACTTC.

The sample holds many counts of this clonotype. The genes are TRBV2 and TRBJ2-7; D is ambiguous. V dropped 6 bases and J dropped 5 bases, with 17 bases sitting between them. CDR3 length equals 14 residues. Per the germline V gene, CDR1 is SNHLY and CDR2 is FYNNEI. This CDR3 is CASRSSGVPHEQYF. The CDR3, as DNA: TGTGCCAGCAGAAGCAGTGGGGTTCCCCACGAGCAGTACTTC.

This clonotype was seen repeatedly, ten times or more. This chain uses TRBV12-3 or TRBV12-4 with TRBJ1-1, with 7 nucleotides matching TRBD1. The CDR3 loop spans 17 amino acids. Trimming at V came to 5 bases and at J to 1 base, leaving 13 bases not matched to a gene. The CDR3 sequence: CASSPFLGDRENTEAFF. The CDR3 DNA sequence: TGTGCCAGCAGTCCGTTTCTGGGCGACAGGGAGAACACTGAAGCTTTCTTT.

This clonotype was recorded at least ten times. J is TRBJ1-5 and V is TRBV6-5, with D tentatively TRBD1 (5 bases). The CDR3 runs to 13 residues. Trimming stripped 7 bases from V and 7 bases from J, with 14 bases between. CDR1 is MNHEY and CDR2 is SVGAGI in the germline V gene. The CDR3 nucleotides read TGTGCCAGCATGGGGGGTCTGGGACAGCCCCAGCATTTT. This codes for CASMGGLGQPQHF.

The table lists this clonotype with many counts. The chain uses TRBV4-2 and TRBJ1-5, with D unresolved. The CDR3 has 15 residues. CDR1 is LGHNA, CDR2 YNFKEQ, per germline. The V gene lost 0 bases and the J gene lost 0 bases, with 6 bases spanning the gap. Here the CDR3 DNA reads TGTGCCAGCAGCCAAGATACGTATAGCAATCAGCCCCAGCATTTT. It translates to CASSQDTYSNQPQHF.

This clonotype was observed many times. The chain uses TRBV19 and TRBJ2-3; no clear D gene. Germline CDR1 LNHDA, CDR2 SQIVND (reference sequence). The V end lost 3 bases, the J end lost 0 bases, and 10 bases lay between the germline ends. The CDR3 is 15 amino acids. This chain's CDR3 is CASSIEARSTDTQYF. The CDR3 nucleotides are TGTGCCAGTAGTATCGAGGCAAGAAGCACAGATACGCAGTATTTT.

This clonotype was detected only once. A read error may produce the germline difference seen at one junction end. The rearrangement joins TRBV12-5 to TRBJ2-1; 11 bases fit TRBD2. The CDR3 has 14 residues. Germline V gene data show CDR1 as LGHNT and CDR2 as FRNRAP. The CDR3 spells CASGTSGSYDEQFF. The CDR3 nucleotides are TGTGCTAGTGGTACTAGCGGGAGCTACGATGAGCAGTTCTTC.

This clonotype came up many times. The V call is TRBV10-2, the J call TRBJ2-7; D unclear. This CDR3 is 13 amino acids long. Per germline, CDR1 WSHSY and CDR2 SAAADI. V gave up 10 bases and J gave up 2 bases, with 15 bases separating them. The CDR3 DNA sequence: TGCGCCACCATTAACCGAACCGCCTACGAGCAGTACTTC. It specifies CATINRTAYEQYF.